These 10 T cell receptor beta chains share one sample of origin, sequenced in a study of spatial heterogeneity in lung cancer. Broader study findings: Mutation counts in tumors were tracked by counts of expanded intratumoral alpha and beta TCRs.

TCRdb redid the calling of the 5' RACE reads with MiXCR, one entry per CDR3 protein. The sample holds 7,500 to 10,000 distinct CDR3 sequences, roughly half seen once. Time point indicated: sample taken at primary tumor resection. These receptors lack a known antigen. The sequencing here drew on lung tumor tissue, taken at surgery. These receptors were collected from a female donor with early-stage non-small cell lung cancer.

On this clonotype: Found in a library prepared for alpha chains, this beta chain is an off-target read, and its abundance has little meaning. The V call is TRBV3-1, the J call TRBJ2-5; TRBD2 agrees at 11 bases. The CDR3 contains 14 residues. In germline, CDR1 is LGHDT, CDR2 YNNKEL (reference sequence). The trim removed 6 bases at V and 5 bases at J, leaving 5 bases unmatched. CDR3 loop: CASSLRTSGETQYF. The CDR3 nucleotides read TGTGCCAGCAGTCTCCGGACTAGCGGGGAGACCCAGTACTTC.

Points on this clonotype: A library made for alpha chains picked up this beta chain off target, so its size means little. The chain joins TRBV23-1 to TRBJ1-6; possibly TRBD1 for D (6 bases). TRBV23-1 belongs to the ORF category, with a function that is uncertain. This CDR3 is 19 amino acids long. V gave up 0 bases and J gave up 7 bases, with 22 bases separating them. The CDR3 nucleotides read TGCGCCAGCAGTCAATCCACAGGGAGGCTGGCCTCGGGGAATTCACCCCTCCACTTT. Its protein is CASSQSTGRLASGNSPLHF.

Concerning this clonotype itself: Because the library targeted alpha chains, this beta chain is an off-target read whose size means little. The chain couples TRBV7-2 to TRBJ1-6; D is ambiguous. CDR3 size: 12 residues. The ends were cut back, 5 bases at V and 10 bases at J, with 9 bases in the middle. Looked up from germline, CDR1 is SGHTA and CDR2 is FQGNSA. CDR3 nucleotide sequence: TGTGCCAGCAGCCCCGGATCATCACCCCTCCACTTT. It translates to CASSPGSSPLHF.

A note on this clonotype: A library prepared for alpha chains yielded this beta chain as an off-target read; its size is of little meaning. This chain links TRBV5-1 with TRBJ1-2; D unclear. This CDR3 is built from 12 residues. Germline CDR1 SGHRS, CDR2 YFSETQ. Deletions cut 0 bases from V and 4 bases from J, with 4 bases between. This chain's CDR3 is CASSLESYGYTF. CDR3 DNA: TGCGCCAGCAGCTTGGAGTCCTATGGCTACACCTTC.

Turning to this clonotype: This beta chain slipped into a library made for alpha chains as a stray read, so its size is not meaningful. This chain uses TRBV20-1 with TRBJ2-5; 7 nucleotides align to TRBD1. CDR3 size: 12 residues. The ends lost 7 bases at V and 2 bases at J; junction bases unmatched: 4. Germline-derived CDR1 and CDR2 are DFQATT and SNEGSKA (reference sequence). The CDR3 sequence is CSGGQLQETQYF. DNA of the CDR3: TGCAGTGGGGGACAGTTACAAGAGACCCAGTACTTC.

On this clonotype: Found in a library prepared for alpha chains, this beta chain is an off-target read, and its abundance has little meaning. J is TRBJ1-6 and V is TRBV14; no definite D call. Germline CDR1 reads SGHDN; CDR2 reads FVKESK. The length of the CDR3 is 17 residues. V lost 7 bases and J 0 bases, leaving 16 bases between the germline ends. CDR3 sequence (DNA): TGTGCCAGCATCCCATGGAGGAGGAGCTCCTATAATTCACCCCTCCACTTT. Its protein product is CASIPWRRSSYNSPLHF. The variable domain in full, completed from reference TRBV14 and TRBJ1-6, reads EAGVTQFPSHSVIEKGQTVTLRCDPISGHDNLYWYRRVMGKEIKFLLHFVKESKQDESGMPNNRFLAERTGGTYSTLKVQPAELEDSGVYFCASIPWRRSSYNSPLHFGNGTRLTVT.

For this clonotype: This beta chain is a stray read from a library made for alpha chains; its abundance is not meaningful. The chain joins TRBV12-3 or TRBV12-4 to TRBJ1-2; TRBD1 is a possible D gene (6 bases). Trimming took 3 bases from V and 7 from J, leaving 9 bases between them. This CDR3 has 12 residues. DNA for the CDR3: TGTGCCAGCAGTTTGGGGGCGCCTGGCTACACCTTC. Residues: CASSLGAPGYTF.

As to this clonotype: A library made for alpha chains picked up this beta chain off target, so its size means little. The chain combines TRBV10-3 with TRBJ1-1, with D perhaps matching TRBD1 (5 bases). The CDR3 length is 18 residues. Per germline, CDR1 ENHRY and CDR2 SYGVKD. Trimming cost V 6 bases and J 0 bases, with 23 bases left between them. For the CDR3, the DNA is TGTGCCATCAGCCTCCGGGGCGACCCTGCCAGCATGAACACTGAAGCTTTCTTT. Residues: CAISLRGDPASMNTEAFF.

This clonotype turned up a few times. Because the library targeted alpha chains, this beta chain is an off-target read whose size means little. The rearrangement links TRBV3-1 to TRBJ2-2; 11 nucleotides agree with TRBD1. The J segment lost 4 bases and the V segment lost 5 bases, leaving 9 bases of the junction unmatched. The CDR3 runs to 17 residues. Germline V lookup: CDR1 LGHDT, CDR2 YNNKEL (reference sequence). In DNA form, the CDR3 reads TGTGCCAGCAGCTACACAACCGGGACAGGGGGCACCGGGGAGCTGTTTTTT. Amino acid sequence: CASSYTTGTGGTGELFF.

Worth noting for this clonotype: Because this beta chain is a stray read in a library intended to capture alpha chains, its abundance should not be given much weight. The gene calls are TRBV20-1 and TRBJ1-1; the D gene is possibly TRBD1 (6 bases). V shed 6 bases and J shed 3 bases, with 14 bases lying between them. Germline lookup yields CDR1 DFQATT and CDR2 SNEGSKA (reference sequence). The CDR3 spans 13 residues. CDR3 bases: TGCAGTGCACAGGGAAGAGGGTACACTGAAGCTTTCTTT. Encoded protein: CSAQGRGYTEAFF.